The rows below give T cell receptor beta chains drawn from one sample of a study of blood T cell repertoires in COVID-19. TCRdb's copy holds only in-frame clones and misses some; the assay was immunoSEQ multiplex PCR. Of about 110,000 clones listed, 60% to 85% are singletons. Material: peripheral blood. These receptors all stem from a human donor in a cohort sampled during active or convalescent COVID-19. Each CDR3 is given with its conserved first and last residue. D genes are given only for firm matches. Not every row has a clone size; where given, it reads once, few, many or a size class.

J: TRBJ2-1
length: 16
V: TRBV5-1
size: -
D: TRBD2
DNA: TGCGCCAGCAGCTTGATGACTAGCGGGGGGCTCAATGAGCAGTTCTTC
CDR3: CASSLMTSGGLNEQFF

J: TRBJ1-1
length: 13
V: TRBV7-2
size: once
D: TRBD1
DNA: TGTGCCAGCAGCTTCTCGGACAGGGTAGAAGCTTTCTTT
CDR3: CASSFSDRVEAFF

J: TRBJ1-2
length: 13
V: TRBV30
size: -
D: -
DNA: TGTGCCTGGAAGAGAAGATCTAACTATGGCTACACCTTC
CDR3: CAWKRRSNYGYTF

J: TRBJ1-1
length: 13
V: TRBV6-6
size: -
D: -
DNA: TGTGCCAGCAGTTACTCTATGAACACTGAAGCTTTCTTT
CDR3: CASSYSMNTEAFF

J: TRBJ1-4
length: 14
V: TRBV6-5
size: -
D: -
DNA: TGTGCCAGCAGTTACGGTCAGGGTTACCCGAAACTGTTTTTT
CDR3: CASSYGQGYPKLFF

J: TRBJ1-4
length: 14
V: TRBV30
size: -
D: -
DNA: TGTGCCTGGAGGGAGGACAGTCCGGGAGAAAAACTGTTTTTT
CDR3: CAWREDSPGEKLFF

J: TRBJ2-3
length: 14
V: TRBV15
size: -
D: -
DNA: TGTGCCACCAGCTTTAGCGGACACACAGATACGCAGTATTTT
CDR3: CATSFSGHTDTQYF

J: TRBJ2-7
length: 13
V: TRBV2
size: -
D: TRBD1
DNA: TGTGCCAGCCAAGGCGTGGACAGGAACGAGCAGTACTTC
CDR3: CASQGVDRNEQYF

J: TRBJ1-1
length: 17
V: TRBV7-9
size: -
D: TRBD1
DNA: TGTGCCAGCAGCTACATTACAGGGGCGAATGGGAACACTGAAGCTTTCTTT
CDR3: CASSYITGANGNTEAFF

J: TRBJ2-7
length: 15
V: TRBV9
size: -
D: TRBD2
DNA: TGTGCCAGCAGCCCCAGGGACTACTTCTCCTACGAGCAGTACTTC
CDR3: CASSPRDYFSYEQYF

J: TRBJ1-1
length: 14
V: TRBV5-1
size: few
D: -
DNA: TGCGCCAGCAGCTTGGTTGCGGAGAACACTGAAGCTTTCTTT
CDR3: CASSLVAENTEAFF

J: TRBJ1-6
length: 12
V: TRBV4-3
size: -
D: -
DNA: TGCGCCAGCAGCCGCACAGGGTCACCCCTCCACTTT
CDR3: CASSRTGSPLHF

J: TRBJ1-1
length: 13
V: TRBV27
size: -
D: -
DNA: TGTGCCAGCAGCCCACAGGGGAACACTGAAGCTTTCTTT
CDR3: CASSPQGNTEAFF

J: TRBJ2-2
length: 15
V: TRBV5-1
size: -
D: TRBD1
DNA: TGCGCCAGCAAGCTTGGGACAGACAACACCGGGGAGCTGTTTTTT
CDR3: CASKLGTDNTGELFF

J: TRBJ2-3
length: 13
V: TRBV5-1
size: -
D: -
DNA: TGCGCCAGCTCTGTCAATTTGAGAGATACGCAGTATTTT
CDR3: CASSVNLRDTQYF

J: TRBJ1-1
length: 15
V: TRBV7-8
size: -
D: TRBD1
DNA: TGTGCCAGCAGCCCATGGACAGGGTATATCACTGAAGCTTTCTTT
CDR3: CASSPWTGYITEAFF

J: TRBJ2-1
length: 13
V: TRBV7-3
size: -
D: TRBD2
DNA: TGTGCCAGCAGCCCTAACGGGGGGAATGAGCAGTTCTTC
CDR3: CASSPNGGNEQFF

J: TRBJ2-1
length: 11
V: TRBV11-2
size: once
D: -
DNA: TGTGCCAGCAGCCCTTACAATGAGCAGTTCTTC
CDR3: CASSPYNEQFF

J: TRBJ1-5
length: 13
V: TRBV19
size: few
D: -
DNA: TGTGCCAGTAGTAAGGCAGGCAGTCAGCCCCAGCATTTT
CDR3: CASSKAGSQPQHF

J: TRBJ2-2
length: 15
V: TRBV7-9
size: once
D: TRBD1
DNA: TGTGCCAGCAGTCAGGGACAGTGGAACACCGGGGAGCTGTTTTTT
CDR3: CASSQGQWNTGELFF

J: TRBJ1-1
length: 15
V: TRBV6-5
size: few
D: TRBD1
DNA: TGTGCCAGCAGGAAGAGGGGGCAACTTAACACTGAAGCTTTCTTT
CDR3: CASRKRGQLNTEAFF

J: TRBJ2-5
length: 13
V: TRBV9
size: -
D: -
DNA: TGTGCCAGCAGCTCACAGGGTACGGAGACCCAGTACTTC
CDR3: CASSSQGTETQYF

J: TRBJ1-1
length: 19
V: TRBV7-9
size: -
D: TRBD1
DNA: TGTGCCAGCAGCTTAGGTAGGGTCGGGACAGGCTCTCGTTTTTCTGAAGCTTTCTTT
CDR3: CASSLGRVGTGSRFSEAFF

J: TRBJ2-6
length: 17
V: TRBV19
size: -
D: -
DNA: TGTGCCAGTAGTATAGATCGGGGTGAATCTGGGGCCAACGTCCTGACTTTC
CDR3: CASSIDRGESGANVLTF

J: TRBJ2-1
length: 15
V: TRBV7-2
size: -
D: TRBD2
DNA: TGTGCCAGCAGCTTCGCGGGAGCGGCCTACAATGAGCAGTTCTTC
CDR3: CASSFAGAAYNEQFF

J: TRBJ1-2
length: 13
V: TRBV24-1
size: -
D: -
DNA: TGTGCCACCAGCCAGGGGACCCACTATGGCTACACCTTC
CDR3: CATSQGTHYGYTF

J: TRBJ2-7
length: 13
V: TRBV4-1
size: few
D: -
DNA: TGCGCCAGCAGCCAAAAACTAGCCTACGAGCAGTACTTC
CDR3: CASSQKLAYEQYF

J: TRBJ2-5
length: 13
V: TRBV12-3/TRBV12-4
size: -
D: -
DNA: TGTGCCAGCAATTACGGAGCGGCAGAGACCCAGTACTTC
CDR3: CASNYGAAETQYF

J: TRBJ2-7
length: 15
V: TRBV18
size: -
D: TRBD1
DNA: TGTGCCAGCTCACCTCTAGACAGGGTCATCTACGAGCAGTACTTC
CDR3: CASSPLDRVIYEQYF

J: TRBJ2-5
length: 14
V: TRBV7-9
size: -
D: TRBD2
DNA: TGTGCCAGCAGCCTTGGACTAGCAAGGGAGACCCAGTACTTC
CDR3: CASSLGLARETQYF

J: TRBJ1-5
length: 14
V: TRBV18
size: -
D: -
DNA: TGTGCCAGCTCACTCGTGGACGAGGGCCAGCCCCAGCATTTT
CDR3: CASSLVDEGQPQHF

J: TRBJ1-5
length: 15
V: TRBV19
size: -
D: TRBD1
DNA: TGTGCCAGTAAGGTGTCAGGGGGACTCAATCAGCCCCAGCATTTT
CDR3: CASKVSGGLNQPQHF

J: TRBJ2-5
length: 15
V: TRBV27
size: -
D: TRBD2
DNA: TGTGCCAGTGCTCCCGGGGGGGCCTGGCTTGAGACCCAGTACTTC
CDR3: CASAPGGAWLETQYF

J: TRBJ2-1
length: 12
V: TRBV9
size: once
D: -
DNA: TGTGCCAGCAGCGTCGGGTTCAATGAGCAGTTCTTC
CDR3: CASSVGFNEQFF

J: TRBJ1-1
length: 18
V: TRBV6-4
size: -
D: -
DNA: TGTGCCAGCAGTGACCCAGGGCACTTAACGATCATGAACACTGAAGCTTTCTTT
CDR3: CASSDPGHLTIMNTEAFF

J: TRBJ2-6
length: 18
V: TRBV7-8
size: -
D: TRBD2
DNA: TGTGCCAGCAGCCCAGGACTAGCGGGGGTCTCTGGGGCCAACGTCCTGACTTTC
CDR3: CASSPGLAGVSGANVLTF

J: TRBJ2-5
length: 14
V: TRBV5-1
size: -
D: TRBD2
DNA: TGCGCCAGCAGAGAGGCGGGGGGGCTAGAGACCCAGTACTTC
CDR3: CASREAGGLETQYF

J: TRBJ2-5
length: 18
V: TRBV4-1
size: -
D: TRBD1
DNA: TGCGCCAGCAGCCAATACACCGGGACAGGGGTATACCAAGAGACCCAGTACTTC
CDR3: CASSQYTGTGVYQETQYF

J: TRBJ2-1
length: 12
V: TRBV4-3
size: once
D: -
DNA: TGCGCCAGCAGCCAAGAGAGGGATGAGCAGTTCTTC
CDR3: CASSQERDEQFF

J: TRBJ2-3
length: 18
V: TRBV24-1
size: few
D: -
DNA: TGTGCCACCAGTGATTTTGGCGTAAGGGGGATTAGCACAGATACGCAGTATTTT
CDR3: CATSDFGVRGISTDTQYF

J: TRBJ2-1
length: 15
V: TRBV2
size: few
D: TRBD1
DNA: TGTGCCAGCAGTGCTGACAGGGGAAGGGGCAATGAGCAGTTCTTC
CDR3: CASSADRGRGNEQFF